This TCR beta chain originates from a study of blood T cell repertoires in COVID-19. Study as a whole: Both acute and convalescent COVID-19 samples were obtained from the United States, Italy and Spain. PBMCs, B-cell-depleted T cells, or T cells provided the cDNA or gDNA that made up the material.

This CDR3 region has 15 residues. V was pared by 4 bases and J by 2 bases, with 4 bases of the junction left unmatched. Per germline, CDR1 SNHLY and CDR2 FYNNEI. In the source study's methods: Estimation of nucleated cell counts was performed using reference gene primer amplification. Sequencing was performed with immunoSEQ multiplex PCR; in TCRdb, only in-frame clones are kept and a portion is missing. Clone size and the V and J calls come from that table; the DNA yielded D and trimming. The sample records approximately 260,000 clones, about 88% being singletons. This chain uses TRBV2 with TRBJ2-3; 9 positions agree with TRBD1. The receptor comes from a woman aged 35 to 49 who had recovered from COVID-19. The specimen was peripheral blood. The CDR3 sequence: CASSAGQGYTDTQYF. Here the CDR3 DNA reads TGTGCCAGCAGTGCAGGACAGGGGTACACAGATACGCAGTATTTT.